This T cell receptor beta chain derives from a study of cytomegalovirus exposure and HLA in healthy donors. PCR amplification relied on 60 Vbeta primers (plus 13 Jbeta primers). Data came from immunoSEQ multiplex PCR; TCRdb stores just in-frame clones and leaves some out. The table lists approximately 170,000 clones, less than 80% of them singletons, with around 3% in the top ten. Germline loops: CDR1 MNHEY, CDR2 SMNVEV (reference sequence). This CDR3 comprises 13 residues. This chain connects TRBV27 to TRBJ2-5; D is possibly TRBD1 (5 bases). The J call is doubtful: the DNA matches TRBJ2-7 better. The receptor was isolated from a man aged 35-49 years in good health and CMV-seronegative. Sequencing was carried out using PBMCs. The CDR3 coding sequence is TGTGCCAGCAGTTTATTAAGGGGCTACGAGCAGTACTTC. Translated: CASSLLRGYEQYF.